This TCR beta chain came from a study of neurological immune-mediated disorders. Study conclusions and caveats: The study found the most TCR clonal expansion in HTLV-1-associated myelopathy and the least in multiple sclerosis, below healthy controls.

Every sequencing run generated over 170 million TCR-beta sequences from 15-18 subjects. TCRdb reprocessed the 5' RACE reads with MiXCR, giving one entry per CDR3 protein. The sample includes under 35,000 distinct CDR3 sequences, around a quarter seen only once; the top ten take roughly 30%. The sorted-subset TCR libraries were prepared using 750,000 to 1,000,000 CD4+ or CD8+ T cells as the starting material. This clonotype was seen repeatedly, ten times or more. Its antigen is as yet unknown. The germline V gene encodes CDR1 SGHAT and CDR2 FQNNGV. The ends were cut back, 5 bases at V and 6 bases at J, with 7 bases in the middle. This CDR3 has 12 amino acids.

The chain links TRBV11-2 to TRBJ2-2, with unresolved D. The receptor comes from a man in his fifties or sixties with HTLV-1-associated myelopathy (HAM/TSP). Sequencing input: CD4+ T cells from blood. The CDR3 region is CASSPRSGELFF. The CDR3 nucleotides read TGTGCCAGCAGCCCAAGGTCCGGGGAGCTGTTTTTT.